This TCR beta chain derives from a study of cytomegalovirus exposure and HLA in healthy donors. Looking at the study overall: HLA-typed donors were the source of around 80 million unique TCRs, which an early data release held.

The germline gives CDR1 SGHRS, CDR2 YFSETQ. J was trimmed by 8 bases and V by 4 bases; bases with no gene match: 11. The CDR3 loop spans 15 amino acids. Vbeta (60) and Jbeta (13) primers were used in the PCR. The data were produced by immunoSEQ multiplex PCR, yet TCRdb's version contains in-frame clones alone and is incomplete. The data show 60,000 or so clones, with about 75% seen just once and approximately 24% held by the top ten. This chain connects TRBV5-1 to TRBJ1-4, with 7 positions matching TRBD1. The receptor comes from a woman between 40 and 55 years old in good health and CMV-seropositive. Sequencing used PBMCs. The CDR3 reads CASSDIQGMKEKLFF. DNA of the CDR3: TGCGCCAGCAGCGATATACAGGGGATGAAGGAAAAACTGTTTTTT.